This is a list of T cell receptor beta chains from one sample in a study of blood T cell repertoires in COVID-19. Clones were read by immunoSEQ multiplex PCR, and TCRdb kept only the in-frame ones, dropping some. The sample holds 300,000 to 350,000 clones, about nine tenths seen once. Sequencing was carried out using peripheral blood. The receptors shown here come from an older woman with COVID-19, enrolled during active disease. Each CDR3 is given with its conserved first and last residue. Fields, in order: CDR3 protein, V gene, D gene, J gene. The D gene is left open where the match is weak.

CASSLLGLAGGSTDTQYF TRBV7-9 TRBD2 TRBJ2-3
CASRFFVGGARNEQFF TRBV11-2 TRBD2 TRBJ2-1
CASSLLAGPAGNEQFF TRBV5-1 NA TRBJ2-1
CASSTRQGNGYTF TRBV19 TRBD1 TRBJ1-2
CASSTTTNEKLFF TRBV5-1 NA TRBJ1-4
CASSLDGTAGNTIYF TRBV7-8 TRBD1 TRBJ1-3
CASSFFRGGYLNQPQHF TRBV28 NA TRBJ1-5
CASSPYFDSPSPGNTIYF TRBV9 NA TRBJ1-3
CASSQGDFYNEQFF TRBV4-2 NA TRBJ2-1
CASRRGGMSNQPQHF TRBV6-5 NA TRBJ1-5
CASSTEVSNQPQHF TRBV19 NA TRBJ1-5
CASCTGQDTEAFF TRBV2 NA TRBJ1-1
CAISQTGANSPLHF TRBV10-3 TRBD1 TRBJ1-6
CASSLAVGETQYF TRBV5-1 NA TRBJ2-5
CASSFGQNPIGYTF TRBV7-9 NA TRBJ1-2
CASTSGGGADGELFF TRBV7-3 TRBD2 TRBJ2-2